This paragraph reports one TCR beta chain. The sample is drawn from a study of blood T cell repertoires in COVID-19. Looking at the study overall: Whether acute or convalescent, the COVID-19 samples came from the United States, Italy and Spain.

Trimming shortened V by 0 bases and J by 6 bases, and 15 bases separated the two germline ends. Germline lookup yields CDR1 LGHDT and CDR2 YNNKEL (reference sequence). CDR3 length equals 16 residues. Repertoires were generated with immunoSEQ multiplex PCR, while TCRdb's copy carries only in-frame clones and drops some. The sample carries around 250,000 clones, 86% recorded once. This chain joins TRBV3-1 (or the pseudogene TRBV3-2) and TRBJ2-1, with D possibly being TRBD1 (6 bases). The specimen sequenced was peripheral blood. The origin of this receptor is a man older than 75 with acute or convalescent COVID-19. The CDR3: CASSQDRGGDINEQFF. In nucleotides, the CDR3 is TGTGCCAGCAGCCAAGATCGAGGGGGTGACATCAATGAGCAGTTCTTC.